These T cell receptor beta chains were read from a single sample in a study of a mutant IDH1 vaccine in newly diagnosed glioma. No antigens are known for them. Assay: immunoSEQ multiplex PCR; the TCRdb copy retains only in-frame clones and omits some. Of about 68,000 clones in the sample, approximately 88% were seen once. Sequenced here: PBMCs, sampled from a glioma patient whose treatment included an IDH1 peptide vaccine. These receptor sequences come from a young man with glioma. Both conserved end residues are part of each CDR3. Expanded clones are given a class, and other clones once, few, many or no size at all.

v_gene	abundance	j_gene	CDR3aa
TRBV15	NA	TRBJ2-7	CATSRDLPYYEQYF
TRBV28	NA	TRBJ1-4	CASSTYRGLGEKLFF
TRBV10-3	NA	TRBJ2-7	CAISGRDGYEQYF
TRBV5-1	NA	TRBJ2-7	CASSLGQGWEQYF
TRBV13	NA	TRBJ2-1	CASSFGTREGEQFF
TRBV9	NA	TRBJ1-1	CASSATDRMNTEAFF
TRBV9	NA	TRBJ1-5	CASSGSGGISQPQHF
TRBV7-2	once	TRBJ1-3	CASSLRDPSSGNTIYF
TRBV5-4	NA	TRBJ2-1	CASSLGGRPIYNEQFF
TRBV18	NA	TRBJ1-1	CASSPQRNTEAFF
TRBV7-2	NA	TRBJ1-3	CASSSTGNTIYF
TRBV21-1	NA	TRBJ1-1	CASSKEGMCHRPTQETEAFF
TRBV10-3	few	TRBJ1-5	CAISDNSNQPQHF
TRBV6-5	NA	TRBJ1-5	CASSLGGGINQPQHF
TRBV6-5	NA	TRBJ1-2	CASSYEEGGGYGYTF
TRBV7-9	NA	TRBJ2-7	CASSEIAAGFSYEQYF
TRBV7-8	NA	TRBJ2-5	CASSLNGGTYQETQYF
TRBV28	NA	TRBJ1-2	CASRVIGSIGGYTF
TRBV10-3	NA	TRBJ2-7	CAITSGGSSYEQYF
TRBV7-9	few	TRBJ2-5	CASSPNSPGPLQRETQYF
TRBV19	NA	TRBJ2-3	CASSIWTGIADTQYF
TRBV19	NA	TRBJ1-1	CASSIGQGADTEAFF
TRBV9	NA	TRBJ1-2	CASSVVGQAFQGYTF
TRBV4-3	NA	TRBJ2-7	CASSRQWGGDAYEQYF
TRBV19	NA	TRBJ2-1	CASSWVAGARSSYNEQFF
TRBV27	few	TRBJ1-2	CASSSTRQRNYGYTF
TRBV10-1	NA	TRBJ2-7	CARRGYEQYF
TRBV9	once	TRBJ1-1	CASSVGQLNTEAFF